The rows below give T cell receptor beta chains drawn from one sample of a study of cytomegalovirus exposure and HLA in healthy donors. The repertoire was sequenced with immunoSEQ multiplex PCR; TCRdb's copy has only in-frame clones and lacks some. The sample has 110,000 to 150,000 clones, about 78% seen once; the top ten hold approximately 6.2%. Sample: PBMCs. The origin of the receptors is a man aged 40-49 years in good health and CMV-seropositive. Each CDR3 is given with its conserved first and last residue. The D gene is left open where the match is weak. Some rows have no size entry. The others give once, few or many, or a class for an expanded clone.

d_call	v_call	j_call	clone_size	cdr3_nt	cdr3_aa
TRBD1	TRBV19	TRBJ1-1	NA	TGTGCCAGTAGTCCACAGGGGACTGAAGCTTTCTTT	CASSPQGTEAFF
TRBD1	TRBV18	TRBJ1-1	NA	TGTGCCAGCTCACCCGACAGGGCTGAAGCTTTCTTT	CASSPDRAEAFF
NA	TRBV30	TRBJ1-5	NA	TGTGCCTGGAGTTCCCCCGGAAGGCGGGGCAATCAGCCCCAGCATTTT	CAWSSPGRRGNQPQHF
TRBD1	TRBV5-1	TRBJ1-2	few	TGCGCCAGCAGCCTTCACCCAACAGGGGATGGTGGCTACACCTTC	CASSLHPTGDGGYTF
TRBD2	TRBV19	TRBJ2-1	NA	TGTGCCAGTAGTGCCCTAGCGGGAGGGCCAAATGAGCAGTTCTTC	CASSALAGGPNEQFF
NA	TRBV4-1	TRBJ2-6	NA	TGCGCCAGCAGCGGAACTTACGGAGGGCTCGGCTCTGGGGCCAACGTCCTGACTTTC	CASSGTYGGLGSGANVLTF
TRBD2	TRBV6-5	TRBJ2-3	NA	TGTGCCCCGGTAGGACTAGCCGTACCAGATACGCAGTATTTT	CAPVGLAVPDTQYF
TRBD2	TRBV9	TRBJ2-1	NA	TGTGCCAGCAGCGCGGTAGCGGGGGCCTACAATGAGCAGTTCTTC	CASSAVAGAYNEQFF
TRBD1	TRBV6-1	TRBJ2-2	NA	TGTGCCAGCAGTGAAAGGACAGGGGGCATGAACGTCCCCGGGGAGCTGTTTTTT	CASSERTGGMNVPGELFF
TRBD1	TRBV4-1	TRBJ2-7	NA	TGCGCCAGCAGCTGGGAGGACAGGGGGTACGAGCAGTACTTC	CASSWEDRGYEQYF
TRBD1	TRBV5-6	TRBJ1-6	few	TGTGCCAGCAGCTTGGGTACAGGGGACAATTCACCCCTCCACTTT	CASSLGTGDNSPLHF
NA	TRBV18	TRBJ2-7	NA	TGTGCCAGCTCACGAATTGGCGGCTCCTACGAGCAGTACTTC	CASSRIGGSYEQYF
NA	TRBV28	TRBJ1-2	NA	TGTGCCAGCAGTTTGTTTCCGGAGGGCTACACCTTC	CASSLFPEGYTF
TRBD1	TRBV30	TRBJ1-5	NA	TGTGCCTGGGGGACAGGGATATATCAGCCCCAGCATTTT	CAWGTGIYQPQHF
TRBD1	TRBV10-3	TRBJ1-4	NA	TGTGCCATCAGTGAGAGGGGGCAGAATGAAAAACTGTTTTTT	CAISERGQNEKLFF
NA	TRBV19	TRBJ1-1	NA	TGTGCCAGTAGTATAGGAACAGCGAACACTGAAGCTTTCTTT	CASSIGTANTEAFF
TRBD1	TRBV11-3	TRBJ2-7	NA	TGTGCCAGCAGCGCCGGGGACAGCCCCTACGAGCAGTACTTC	CASSAGDSPYEQYF
NA	TRBV19	TRBJ2-3	NA	TGTGCCAGTAGTAAACAGGGCAGCCCAGATACGCAGTATTTT	CASSKQGSPDTQYF
TRBD2	TRBV6-4	TRBJ2-3	NA	TGTGCCAGCAGCAGGGACTATACAGATACGCAGTATTTT	CASSRDYTDTQYF
NA	TRBV4-1	TRBJ2-4	NA	TGCGCCAGCAGCCAAGAGACTCTGGCAGGGGACGTAATTCAGTACTTC	CASSQETLAGDVIQYF
NA	TRBV6-5	TRBJ2-1	NA	TGTGCCAGCAGCACAGGAGTATACAATGAGCAGTTCTTC	CASSTGVYNEQFF
TRBD1	TRBV19	TRBJ2-6	NA	TGTGCCAGTAAAACGGGACAGGGGGCTTCTGGGGCCAACGTCCTGACTTTC	CASKTGQGASGANVLTF
TRBD1	TRBV5-1	TRBJ1-5	few	TGCGCCAGCAGCCCTTGGACAGGGGAGCAGCCCCAGCATTTT	CASSPWTGEQPQHF
TRBD1	TRBV5-4	TRBJ1-1	NA	TGTGCCAGCAGCCTGGACAGGGCCCGTGAAGCTTTCTTT	CASSLDRAREAFF
NA	TRBV5-4	TRBJ2-7	NA	TGTGCCAGCAGCGGCGACAGGAAAAGGAACGAGCAGTACTTC	CASSGDRKRNEQYF
NA	TRBV5-1	TRBJ1-2	NA	TGCGCCAGCAGCTTGGTCATGGGGGAGGGGATCTATGGCTACACCTTC	CASSLVMGEGIYGYTF
TRBD1	TRBV19	TRBJ2-5	NA	TGTGCCAGTAGCTACAGGGGATACCAAGAGACCCAGTACTTC	CASSYRGYQETQYF
NA	TRBV28	TRBJ1-4	NA	TGTGCCAGCAGTTTCTCTAGGAGGGGTGAAAAACTGTTTTTT	CASSFSRRGEKLFF
NA	TRBV27	TRBJ2-7	NA	TGTGCCAGCAGTTTGACCCGCCGAGGCAGGGGTGCCTACGAGCAGTACTTC	CASSLTRRGRGAYEQYF
TRBD1	TRBV28	TRBJ1-1	NA	TGTGCCAGCAGCGGACAGGGTTCGTATACTGAAGCTTTCTTT	CASSGQGSYTEAFF
NA	TRBV5-4	TRBJ2-5	once	TGTGCCAGCAGCTTCTATTCAGCCTGGGCTCAAGAGACCCAGTACTTC	CASSFYSAWAQETQYF
NA	TRBV18	TRBJ2-5	NA	TGTGCCAGCTCACCGAAGGAGGGAGGAGGGGAGACCCAGTACTTC	CASSPKEGGGETQYF
NA	TRBV10-1	TRBJ1-5	once	TGCGCCAAACTAACACCTATTATATGCAATCAGCCCCAGCATTTT	CAKLTPIICNQPQHF
TRBD2	TRBV6-5	TRBJ2-3	few	TGTGCCAGCAGCAGTCTAGCGGGGGAGACAGATACGCAGTATTTT	CASSSLAGETDTQYF
NA	TRBV5-6	TRBJ2-1	NA	TGTGCCAGCAGCTTCTCGGACAATGAGCAGTTCTTC	CASSFSDNEQFF
TRBD1	TRBV5-6	TRBJ1-5	few	TGTGCCAGCAGCTGGGACAGGAATCAGCCCCAGCATTTT	CASSWDRNQPQHF
NA	TRBV2	TRBJ1-5	NA	TGTGCCAGCGCGACCGCGGGCAATCAGCCCCAGCATTTT	CASATAGNQPQHF
NA	TRBV6-7	TRBJ2-7	NA	TGTGCCAGCAGTTACTGGCAAACCAGACAAAGCTCCTACGAGCAGTACTTC	CASSYWQTRQSSYEQYF
NA	TRBV27	TRBJ2-1	NA	TGTGCCAGCAGTTTAAACGGGGATGAGCAGTTCTTC	CASSLNGDEQFF
TRBD1	TRBV5-1	TRBJ2-3	NA	TGCGCCAGCAGCCCGGGGACAGGGAGTAGCACAGATACGCAGTATTTT	CASSPGTGSSTDTQYF